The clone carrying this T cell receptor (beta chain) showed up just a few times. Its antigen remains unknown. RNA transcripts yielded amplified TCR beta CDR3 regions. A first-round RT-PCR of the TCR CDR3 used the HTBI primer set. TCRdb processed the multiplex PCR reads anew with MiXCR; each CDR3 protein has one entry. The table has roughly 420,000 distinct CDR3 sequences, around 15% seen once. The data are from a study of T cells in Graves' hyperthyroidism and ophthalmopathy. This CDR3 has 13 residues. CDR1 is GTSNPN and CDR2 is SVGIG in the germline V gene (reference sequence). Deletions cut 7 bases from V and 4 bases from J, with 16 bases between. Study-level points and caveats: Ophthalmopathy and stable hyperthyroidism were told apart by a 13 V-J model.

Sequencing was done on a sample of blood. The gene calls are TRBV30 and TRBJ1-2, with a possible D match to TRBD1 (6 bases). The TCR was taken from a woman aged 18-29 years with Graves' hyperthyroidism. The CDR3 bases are TGTGCCTTCGCCCGAGGGGGGTTCTATGGCTACACCTTC. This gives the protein CAFARGGFYGYTF.